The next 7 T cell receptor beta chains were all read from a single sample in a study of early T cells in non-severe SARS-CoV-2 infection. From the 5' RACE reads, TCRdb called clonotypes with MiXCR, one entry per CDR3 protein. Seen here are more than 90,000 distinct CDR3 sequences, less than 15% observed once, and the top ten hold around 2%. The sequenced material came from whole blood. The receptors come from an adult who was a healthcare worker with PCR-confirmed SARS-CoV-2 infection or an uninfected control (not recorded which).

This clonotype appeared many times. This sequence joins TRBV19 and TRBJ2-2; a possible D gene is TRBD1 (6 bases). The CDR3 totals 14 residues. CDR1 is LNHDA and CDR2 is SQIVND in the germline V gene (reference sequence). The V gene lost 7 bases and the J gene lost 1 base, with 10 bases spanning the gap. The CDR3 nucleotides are TGTGCCAGTACCCCGACAGGGAACACCGGGGAGCTGTTTTTT. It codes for CASTPTGNTGELFF. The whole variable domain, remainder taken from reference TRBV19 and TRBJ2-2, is DGGITQSPKYLFRKEGQNVTLSCEQNLNHDAMYWYRQDPGQGLRLIYYSQIVNDFQKGDIAEGYSVSREKKESFPLTVTSAQKNPTAFYLCASTPTGNTGELFFGEGSRLTVL.

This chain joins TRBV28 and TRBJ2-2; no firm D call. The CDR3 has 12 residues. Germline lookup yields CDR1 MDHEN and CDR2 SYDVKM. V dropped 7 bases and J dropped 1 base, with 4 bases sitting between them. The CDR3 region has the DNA TGTGCCAGCACGAGGAACACCGGGGAGCTGTTTTTT. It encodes CASTRNTGELFF.

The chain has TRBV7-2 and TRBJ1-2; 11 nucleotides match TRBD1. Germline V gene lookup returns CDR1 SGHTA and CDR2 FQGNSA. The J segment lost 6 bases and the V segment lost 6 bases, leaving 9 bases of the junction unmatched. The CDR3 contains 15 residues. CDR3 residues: CASRPPGQGVDGYTF. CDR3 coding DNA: TGTGCCAGCAGGCCCCCGGGACAGGGGGTCGATGGCTACACCTTC. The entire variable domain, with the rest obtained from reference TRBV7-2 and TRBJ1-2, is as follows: GAGVSQSPSNKVTEKGKDVELRCDPISGHTALYWYRQSLGQGLEFLIYFQGNSAPDKSGLPSDRFSAERTGGSVSTLTIQRTQQEDSAVYLCASRPPGQGVDGYTFGSGTRLTVV.

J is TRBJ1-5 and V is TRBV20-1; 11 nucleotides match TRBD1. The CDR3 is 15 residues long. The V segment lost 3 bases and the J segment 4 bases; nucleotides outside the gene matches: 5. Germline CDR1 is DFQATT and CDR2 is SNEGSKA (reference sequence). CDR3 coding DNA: TGCAGTGCTAGGAACGGACAGGGGGCAAATCAGCCCCAGCATTTT. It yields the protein CSARNGQGANQPQHF.

CDR3 residues: CASNKEGAFEQYF. For the CDR3, the DNA is TGTGCCAGCAATAAGGAGGGGGCCTTCGAGCAGTACTTC. The chain joins TRBV6-5 to TRBJ2-7; D possibly corresponds to TRBD1 (7 bases). Germline CDR1 MNHEY, CDR2 SVGAGI. Trimming pared 7 bases from V and 6 bases from J, leaving 16 bases between. CDR3 size: 13 residues.

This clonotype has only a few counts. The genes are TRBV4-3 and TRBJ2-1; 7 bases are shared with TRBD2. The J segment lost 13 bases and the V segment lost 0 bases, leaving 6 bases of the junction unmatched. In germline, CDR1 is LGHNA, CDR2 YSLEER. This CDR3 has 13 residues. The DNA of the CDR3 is TGCGCCAGCAGCCAAGATTTGGGAGGGAGACAGTTCTTC. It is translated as CASSQDLGGRQFF.

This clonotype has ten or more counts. CDR3 protein: CASSSRGSGANVLTF. The CDR3 DNA reads TGTGCCAGCAGCTCTAGGGGATCTGGGGCCAACGTCCTGACTTTC. This chain links TRBV6-2 or TRBV6-3 with TRBJ2-6; tentatively, D is TRBD1 (5 bases). The germline CDR1 and CDR2 sequences are MNHEY and SVGEGT. The CDR3 sequence is 15 residues long. Trimming cost V 6 bases and J 1 base, with 10 bases left between them.